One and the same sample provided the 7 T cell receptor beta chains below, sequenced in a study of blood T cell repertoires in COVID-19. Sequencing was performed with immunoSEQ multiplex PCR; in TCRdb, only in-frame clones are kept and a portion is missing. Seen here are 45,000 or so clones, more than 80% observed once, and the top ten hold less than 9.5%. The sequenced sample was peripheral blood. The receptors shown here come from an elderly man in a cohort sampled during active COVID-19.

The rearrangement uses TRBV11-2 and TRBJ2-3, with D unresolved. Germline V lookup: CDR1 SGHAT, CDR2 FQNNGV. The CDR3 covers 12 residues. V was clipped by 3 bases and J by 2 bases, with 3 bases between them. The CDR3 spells CASSLYTDTQYF. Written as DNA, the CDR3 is TGTGCCAGCAGCTTGTACACAGATACGCAGTATTTT.

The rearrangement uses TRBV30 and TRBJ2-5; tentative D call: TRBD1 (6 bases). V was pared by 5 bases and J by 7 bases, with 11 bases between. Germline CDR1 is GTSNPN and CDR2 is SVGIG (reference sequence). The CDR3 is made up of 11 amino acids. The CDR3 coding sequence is TGTGCCTGGTCGGACAGAGTGACCCAGTACTTC. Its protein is CAWSDRVTQYF.

The CDR3 sequence: CASSTTRTGVGGYTF. The CDR3 nucleotides are TGTGCCAGCAGCACTACTAGGACGGGGGTCGGTGGCTACACCTTC. The chain links TRBV6-6 to TRBJ1-2, with D maybe TRBD1 (5 bases). Germline CDR1 MNHNY, CDR2 SVGAGI (reference sequence). The CDR3 runs 15 residues. The V and J ends lost 6 bases and 7 bases respectively, with 21 bases between them.

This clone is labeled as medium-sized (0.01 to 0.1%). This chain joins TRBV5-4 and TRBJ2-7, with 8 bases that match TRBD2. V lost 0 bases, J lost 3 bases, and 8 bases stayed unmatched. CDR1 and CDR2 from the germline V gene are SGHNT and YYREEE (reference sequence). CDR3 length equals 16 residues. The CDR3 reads CASSLDEGSGDYEQYF. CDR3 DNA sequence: TGTGCCAGCAGCTTGGACGAGGGTAGCGGGGACTACGAGCAGTACTTC.

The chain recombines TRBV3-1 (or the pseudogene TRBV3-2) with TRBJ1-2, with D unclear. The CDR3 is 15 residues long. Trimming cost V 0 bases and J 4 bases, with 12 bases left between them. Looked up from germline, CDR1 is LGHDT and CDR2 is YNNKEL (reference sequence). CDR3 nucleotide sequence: TGTGCCAGCAGCCAAGATACTACGGCCCTCTATGGCTACACCTTC. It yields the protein CASSQDTTALYGYTF.

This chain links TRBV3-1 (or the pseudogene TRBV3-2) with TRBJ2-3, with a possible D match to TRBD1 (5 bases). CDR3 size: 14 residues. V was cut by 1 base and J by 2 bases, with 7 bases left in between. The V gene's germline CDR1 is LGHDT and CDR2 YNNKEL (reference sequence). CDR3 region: CASSQVGLTDTQYF. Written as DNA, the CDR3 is TGTGCCAGCAGCCAAGTGGGGCTCACAGATACGCAGTATTTT.

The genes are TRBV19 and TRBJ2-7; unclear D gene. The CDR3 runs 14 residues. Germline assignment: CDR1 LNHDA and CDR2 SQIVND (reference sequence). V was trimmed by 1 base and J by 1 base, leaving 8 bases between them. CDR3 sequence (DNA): TGTGCCAGTAGTATAGGGGCAGCTTCCTACGAGCAGTACTTC. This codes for CASSIGAASYEQYF.